This T cell receptor beta chain derives from a study of shared clonotypes between healthy human individuals. Donors were Caucasian adults residing in Nashville, Tennessee, USA. A CD45RA-negative memory subset and a CD45RA+ naive subset were separated from the CD4+ cells. Unmatched junction bases numbered 8, after V lost 3 bases and J lost 3 bases. The CDR3 covers 17 residues. Germline-derived CDR1 and CDR2 are LNHDA and SQIVND (reference sequence). Only in-frame clones appear in the TCRdb table, and some are missing; sequencing was by immunoSEQ multiplex PCR. The table lists over a million clones, over 95% of them singletons, with over 1% in the top ten. For this clone: Within the sample, other DNA sequences also encode this same CDR3.

The chain uses TRBV19 and TRBJ2-7; 13 bases are shared with TRBD2. Sequences were obtained from naive CD4+ T cells sorted from blood. As for subset: CD45RA+ positively selected. The receptor was derived from a man aged 25 to 40 in good health. The CDR3 protein is CASSIRLAGGRFYEQYF. CDR3 DNA sequence: TGTGCCAGTAGTATTCGACTAGCGGGAGGACGATTCTACGAGCAGTACTTC. Variable domain in full (rest from reference TRBV19 and TRBJ2-7): DGGITQSPKYLFRKEGQNVTLSCEQNLNHDAMYWYRQDPGQGLRLIYYSQIVNDFQKGDIAEGYSVSREKKESFPLTVTSAQKNPTAFYLCASSIRLAGGRFYEQYFGPGTRLTVT.